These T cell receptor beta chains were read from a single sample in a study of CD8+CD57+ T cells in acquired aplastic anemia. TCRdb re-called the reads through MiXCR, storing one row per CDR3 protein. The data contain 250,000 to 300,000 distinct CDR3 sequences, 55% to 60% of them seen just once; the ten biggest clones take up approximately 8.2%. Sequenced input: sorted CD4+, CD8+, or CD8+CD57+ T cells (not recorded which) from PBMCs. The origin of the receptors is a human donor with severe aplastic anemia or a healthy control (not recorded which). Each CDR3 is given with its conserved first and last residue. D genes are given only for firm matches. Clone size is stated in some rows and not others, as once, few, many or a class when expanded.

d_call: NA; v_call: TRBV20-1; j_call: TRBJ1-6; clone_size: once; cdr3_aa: CSARDPRSNSPLHF; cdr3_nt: TGCAGTGCTAGAGATCCCCGCAGTAATTCACCCCTCCACTTT
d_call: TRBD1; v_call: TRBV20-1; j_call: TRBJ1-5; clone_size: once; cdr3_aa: CSARFSGQGNQPQHF; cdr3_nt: TGCAGTGCTAGGTTTTCGGGACAGGGGAATCAGCCCCAGCATTTT
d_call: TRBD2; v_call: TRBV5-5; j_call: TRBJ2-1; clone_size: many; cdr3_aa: CASSARVTSGINEQFF; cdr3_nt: TGTGCCAGCTCGGCCCGGGTGACTAGCGGGATCAATGAGCAGTTCTTC
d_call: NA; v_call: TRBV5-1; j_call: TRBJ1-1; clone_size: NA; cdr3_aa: CASSLGLADNEAFF; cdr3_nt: TGCGCCAGCAGCTTGGGGCTAGCGGACAATGAAGCTTTCTTT
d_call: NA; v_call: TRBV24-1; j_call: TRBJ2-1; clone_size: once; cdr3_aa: CATSDLEGEQFF; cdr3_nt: TGTGCCACCAGTGATTTAGAGGGGGAGCAGTTCTTC
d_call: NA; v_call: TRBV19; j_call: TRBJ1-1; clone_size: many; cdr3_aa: CASSMTENTEAFF; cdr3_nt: TGTGCCAGTAGTATGACAGAGAACACTGAAGCTTTCTTT
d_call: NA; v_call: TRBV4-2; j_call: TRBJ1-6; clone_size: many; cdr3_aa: CASSQDRGSSYNSPLHF; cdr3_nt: TGTGCCAGCAGCCAAGATCGAGGGAGCTCCTATAATTCACCCCTCCACTTT
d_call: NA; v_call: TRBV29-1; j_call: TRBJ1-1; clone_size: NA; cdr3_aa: CSVEDRLPGDEAFF; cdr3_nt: TGCAGCGTTGAAGACCGGCTCCCAGGGGACGAAGCTTTCTTT
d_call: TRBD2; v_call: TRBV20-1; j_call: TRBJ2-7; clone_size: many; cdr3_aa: CSAAGTRGLGEQYF; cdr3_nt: TGCAGTGCTGCCGGGACTAGAGGCCTTGGCGAGCAGTACTTC
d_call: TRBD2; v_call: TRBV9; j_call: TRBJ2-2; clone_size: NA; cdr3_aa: CASSASVGLAGNTGELFF; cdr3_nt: TGTGCCAGCAGCGCTTCCGTGGGACTAGCGGGGAACACCGGGGAGCTGTTTTTT
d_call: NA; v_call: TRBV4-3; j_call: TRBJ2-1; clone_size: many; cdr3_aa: CASSLDLAGASYNEQFF; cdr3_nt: TGCGCCAGCAGCCTAGACCTGGCGGGGGCCAGCTACAATGAGCAGTTCTTC
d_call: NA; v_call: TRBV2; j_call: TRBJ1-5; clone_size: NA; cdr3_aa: CASRTGQNNQPQHF; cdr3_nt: TGTGCCAGCAGGACCGGACAGAACAATCAGCCCCAGCATTTT
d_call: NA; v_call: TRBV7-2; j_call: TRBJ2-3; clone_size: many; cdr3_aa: CASSSLGQRGSDTQYF; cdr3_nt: TGTGCCAGCAGCTCACTCGGACAGAGAGGATCAGATACGCAGTATTTT
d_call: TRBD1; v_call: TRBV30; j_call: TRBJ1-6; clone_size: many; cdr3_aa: CAWSVRQGDSPLHF; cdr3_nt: TGTGCCTGGAGTGTACGCCAGGGGGATTCACCCCTCCACTTT
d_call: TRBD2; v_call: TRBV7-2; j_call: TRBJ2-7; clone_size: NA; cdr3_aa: CASTWGGNPSYEQYF; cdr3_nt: TGTGCCAGCACCTGGGGGGGTAATCCGTCCTACGAGCAGTACTTC
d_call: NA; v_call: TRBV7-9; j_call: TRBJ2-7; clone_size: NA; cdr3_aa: CASSLDGGTRSYEQYF; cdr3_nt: TGTGCCAGCAGCTTAGATGGCGGAACCCGCTCCTACGAGCAGTACTTC
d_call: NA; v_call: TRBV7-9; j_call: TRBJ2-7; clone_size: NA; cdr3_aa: CASTRPEGAYEQYF; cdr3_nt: TGTGCCAGCACGCGCCCCGAGGGGGCCTACGAGCAGTACTTC
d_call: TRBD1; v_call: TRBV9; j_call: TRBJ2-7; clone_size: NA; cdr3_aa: CASSVGQGAYGQYF; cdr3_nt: TGTGCCAGCAGCGTGGGACAGGGGGCCTACGGGCAGTACTTC
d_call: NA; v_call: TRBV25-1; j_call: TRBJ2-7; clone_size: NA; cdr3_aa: CASSGGPSYEQYF; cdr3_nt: TGTGCCAGCAGCGGGGGGCCCTCCTACGAGCAGTACTTC
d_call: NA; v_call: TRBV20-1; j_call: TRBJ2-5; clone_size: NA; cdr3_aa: CSARSATNEETQYF; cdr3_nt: TGCAGTGCTAGGTCAGCAACTAATGAAGAGACCCAGTACTTC
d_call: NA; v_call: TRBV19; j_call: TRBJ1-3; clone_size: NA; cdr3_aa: CASSIATASSGNTIYF; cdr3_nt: TGTGCCAGTAGTATCGCGACAGCTTCTTCTGGAAACACCATATATTTT
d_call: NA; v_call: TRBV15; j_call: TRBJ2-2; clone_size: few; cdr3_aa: CATSRTLGSGELFF; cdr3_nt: TGTGCCACCAGCAGAACGCTAGGTTCCGGGGAGCTGTTTTTT
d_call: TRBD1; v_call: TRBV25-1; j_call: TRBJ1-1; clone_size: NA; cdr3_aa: CASSEPGDRDLNTEAFF; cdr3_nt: TGTGCCAGCAGTGAACCCGGGGACAGGGACTTGAACACTGAAGCTTTCTTT
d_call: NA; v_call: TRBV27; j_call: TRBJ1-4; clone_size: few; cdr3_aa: CASSRVREITNEKLFF; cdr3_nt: TGTGCCAGCAGCAGAGTCCGGGAGATTACTAATGAAAAACTGTTTTTT
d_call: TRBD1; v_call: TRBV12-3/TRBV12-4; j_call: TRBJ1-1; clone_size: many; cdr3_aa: CASTLTGLLNTEAFF; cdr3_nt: TGTGCCAGCACCCTGACAGGGCTACTGAACACTGAAGCTTTCTTT
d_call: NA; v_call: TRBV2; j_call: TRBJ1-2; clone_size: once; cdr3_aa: CASTQLRGYGYTF; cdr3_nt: TGTGCCAGCACTCAACTCAGGGGTTACGGCTACACCTTC
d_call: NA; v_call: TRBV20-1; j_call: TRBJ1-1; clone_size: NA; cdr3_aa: CSAREGSNTEAFF; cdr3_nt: TGCAGTGCTAGAGAGGGCTCGAACACTGAAGCTTTCTTT
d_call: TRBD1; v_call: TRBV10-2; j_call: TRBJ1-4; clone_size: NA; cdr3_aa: CASRSGQGLATNEKLFF; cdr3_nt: TGCGCCAGCAGATCGGGACAGGGGCTGGCAACTAATGAAAAACTGTTTTTT
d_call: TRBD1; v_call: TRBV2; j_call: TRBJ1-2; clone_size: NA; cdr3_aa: CASSDGGQGALNYGYTF; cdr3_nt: TGTGCCAGCAGTGACGGTGGACAGGGGGCGCTTAACTATGGCTACACCTTC
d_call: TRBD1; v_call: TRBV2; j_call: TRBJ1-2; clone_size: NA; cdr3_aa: CASSARTGEEGYTF; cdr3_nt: TGTGCCAGCAGTGCTAGGACAGGGGAGGAGGGCTACACCTTC
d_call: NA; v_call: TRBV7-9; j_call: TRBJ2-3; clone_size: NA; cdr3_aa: CATSRYADTQYF; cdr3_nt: TGTGCCACTTCCAGGTACGCAGATACGCAGTATTTT
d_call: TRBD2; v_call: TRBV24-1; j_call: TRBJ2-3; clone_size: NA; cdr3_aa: CATSDFSGGTDTQYF; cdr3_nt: TGTGCCACCAGTGATTTTAGCGGGGGCACAGATACGCAGTATTTT
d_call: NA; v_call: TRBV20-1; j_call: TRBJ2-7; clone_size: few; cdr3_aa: CSANWAGLSEQYF; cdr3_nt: TGCAGTGCCAACTGGGCCGGGCTGTCCGAGCAGTACTTC
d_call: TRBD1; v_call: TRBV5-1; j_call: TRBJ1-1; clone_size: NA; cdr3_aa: CTSSSGTGRSNTEAFF; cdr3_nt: TGCACCAGCAGCTCGGGGACAGGGAGGTCGAACACTGAAGCTTTCTTT
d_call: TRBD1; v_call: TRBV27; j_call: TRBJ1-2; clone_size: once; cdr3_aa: CASSPLGQTPTNYGYTF; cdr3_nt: TGTGCCAGCAGTCCCTTGGGACAGACTCCCACCAACTATGGCTACACCTTC
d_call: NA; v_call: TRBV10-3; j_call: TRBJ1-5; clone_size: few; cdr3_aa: CAISEMISNQPQHF; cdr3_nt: TGTGCCATCAGTGAGATGATTAGCAATCAGCCCCAGCATTTT
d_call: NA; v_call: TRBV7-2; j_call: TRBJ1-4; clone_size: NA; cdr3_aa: CASSLGRRLAGEKLFF; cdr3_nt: TGTGCCAGCAGCTTAGGTCGTCGACTAGCGGGGGAAAAACTGTTTTTT
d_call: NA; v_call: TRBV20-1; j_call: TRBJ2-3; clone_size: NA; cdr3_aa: CSALPPGAVADTQYF; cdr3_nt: TGCAGTGCCCTTCCCCCGGGGGCTGTCGCAGATACGCAGTATTTT
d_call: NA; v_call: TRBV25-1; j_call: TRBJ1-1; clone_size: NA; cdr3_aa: CACRWNTEAFF; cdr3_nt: TGTGCCTGCCGGTGGAACACTGAAGCTTTCTTT
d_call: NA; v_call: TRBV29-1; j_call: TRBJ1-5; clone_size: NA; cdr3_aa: CSVGTGGGNQPQHF; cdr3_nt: TGCAGCGTCGGGACTGGGGGTGGCAATCAGCCCCAGCATTTT
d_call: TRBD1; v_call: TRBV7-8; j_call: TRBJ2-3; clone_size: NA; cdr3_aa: CASLNTRTGPYGTQYF; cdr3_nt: TGTGCCAGCCTTAACACTCGGACAGGCCCGTACGGTACGCAGTATTTT
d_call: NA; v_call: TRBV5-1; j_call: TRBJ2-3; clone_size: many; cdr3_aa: CASSLLGLTDTQYF; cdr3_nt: TGCGCCAGCAGCTTGTTGGGGCTCACAGATACGCAGTATTTT
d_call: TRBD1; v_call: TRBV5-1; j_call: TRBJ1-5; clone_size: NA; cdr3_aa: CASSYADRAAQPQHF; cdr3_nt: TGTGCCAGCAGCTACGCGGACAGGGCGGCTCAGCCCCAGCATTTT
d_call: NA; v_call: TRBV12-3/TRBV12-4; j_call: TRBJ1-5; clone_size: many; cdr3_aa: CASSLAQRPYSNQPQHF; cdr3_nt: TGTGCCAGCAGTTTAGCGCAGCGCCCTTATAGCAATCAGCCCCAGCATTTT
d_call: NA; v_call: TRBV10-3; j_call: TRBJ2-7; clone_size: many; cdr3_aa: CAISGSGEGQYF; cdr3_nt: TGTGCCATCAGCGGGTCGGGGGAAGGGCAGTACTTC
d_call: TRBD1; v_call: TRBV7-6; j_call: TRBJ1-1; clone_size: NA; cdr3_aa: CASSFGDSGRAFF; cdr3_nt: TGTGCCAGCAGCTTTGGGGACAGTGGGAGAGCTTTCTTT
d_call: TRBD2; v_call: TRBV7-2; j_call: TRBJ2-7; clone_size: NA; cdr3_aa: CASSFGSGGPSYEQYF; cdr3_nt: TGTGCCAGCAGCTTTGGTAGCGGGGGGCCCTCCTACGAGCAGTACTTC
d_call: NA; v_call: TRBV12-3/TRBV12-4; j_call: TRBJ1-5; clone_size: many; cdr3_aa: CASSPNPRTVNQPQHF; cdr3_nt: TGTGCCAGCAGCCCGAACCCCCGGACAGTCAATCAGCCCCAGCATTTT
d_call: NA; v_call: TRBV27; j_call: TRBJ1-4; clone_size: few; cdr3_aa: CASSLSQGEKLFF; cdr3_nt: TGTGCCAGCAGTTTATCCCAGGGGGAAAAACTGTTTTTT
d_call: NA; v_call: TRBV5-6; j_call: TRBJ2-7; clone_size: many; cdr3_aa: CASSLLSGAYEQYF; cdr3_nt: TGTGCCAGCAGCTTATTATCTGGGGCCTACGAGCAGTACTTC
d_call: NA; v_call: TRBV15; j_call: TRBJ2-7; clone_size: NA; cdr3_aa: CATSSYRPPPHEQYF; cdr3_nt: TGTGCCACCAGCAGTTACAGACCGCCCCCCCACGAGCAGTACTTC
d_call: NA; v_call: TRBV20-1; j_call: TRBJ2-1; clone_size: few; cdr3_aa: CSASDGGPYNEQFF; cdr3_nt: TGCAGTGCTAGCGATGGGGGACCATACAATGAGCAGTTCTTC
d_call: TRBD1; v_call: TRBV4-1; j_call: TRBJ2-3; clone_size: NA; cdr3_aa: CAGSQKQGAGDTQYF; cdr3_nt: TGCGCCGGCAGCCAGAAACAGGGGGCAGGGGATACGCAGTATTTT
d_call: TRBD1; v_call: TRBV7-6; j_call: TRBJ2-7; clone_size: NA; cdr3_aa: CASSLGGQGYYEQYF; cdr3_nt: TGTGCCAGCAGCTTAGGGGGACAGGGGTACTACGAGCAGTACTTC
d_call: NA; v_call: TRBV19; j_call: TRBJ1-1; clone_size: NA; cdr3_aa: CASRSQVLMNTEAFF; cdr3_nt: TGTGCCAGCAGAAGCCAGGTGCTGATGAACACTGAAGCTTTCTTT
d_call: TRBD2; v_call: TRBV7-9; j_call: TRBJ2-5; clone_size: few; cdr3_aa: CASSFSGRVETQYF; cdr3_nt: TGTGCCAGCAGCTTTAGCGGGAGGGTGGAGACCCAGTACTTC
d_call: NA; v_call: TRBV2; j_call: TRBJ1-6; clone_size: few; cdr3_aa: CASSLRVNSPLHF; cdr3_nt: TGTGCCAGCAGTCTTCGGGTTAATTCACCCCTCCACTTT
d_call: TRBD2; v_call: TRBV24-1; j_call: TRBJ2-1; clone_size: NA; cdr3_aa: CATSDGGDPEQFF; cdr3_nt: TGTGCCACCAGTGATGGGGGGGACCCTGAGCAGTTCTTC
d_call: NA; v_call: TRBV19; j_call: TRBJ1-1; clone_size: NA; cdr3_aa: CATKFLGTEAFF; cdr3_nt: TGTGCCACGAAGTTCCTGGGCACTGAAGCTTTCTTT
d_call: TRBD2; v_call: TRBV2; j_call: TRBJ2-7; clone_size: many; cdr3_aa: CASMLAGGIYEQYF; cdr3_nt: TGTGCCAGCATGTTAGCGGGGGGGATCTACGAGCAGTACTTC